This TCR beta chain is drawn from a study of CD8 T cells in Susac syndrome. Points from the study as a whole: In its TCR sequencing and HLA analysis, the study acknowledged that the number of individuals was relatively small.

The germline CDR1 and CDR2 sequences are SGDLS and YYNGEE. V was shortened by 8 bases and J by 0 bases, with 12 bases between the two germline ends. The CDR3 runs to 15 residues. The RNA input was roughly 0.45 to 1 ug, and it was reverse transcribed with random hexamers. The immunoSEQ assay covered 54 Vbeta and 13 Jbeta segments for CDR3. MiXCR, run by TCRdb on the immunoSEQ multiplex PCR reads, gives a single entry per CDR3 protein. The sample holds about 190,000 distinct CDR3 sequences; under 95% are singletons and the top ten take 0.1% to 0.12%. Peripheral blood CD8+ and CD4+ T cells were profiled by TCR beta sequencing. As controls, healthy donors matched for age and sex were used. In the case of this clonotype: Its antigen is unknown.

The TCR originated in a human donor in good health. Input material: CD4+ T cells from PBMCs. The V and J genes are TRBV9 and TRBJ1-6, with D unresolved. CDR3 sequence reads: CASSRFTSYNSPLHF. The CDR3 DNA reads TGTGCCAGTTCACGGTTCACCTCCTATAATTCACCCCTCCACTTT.